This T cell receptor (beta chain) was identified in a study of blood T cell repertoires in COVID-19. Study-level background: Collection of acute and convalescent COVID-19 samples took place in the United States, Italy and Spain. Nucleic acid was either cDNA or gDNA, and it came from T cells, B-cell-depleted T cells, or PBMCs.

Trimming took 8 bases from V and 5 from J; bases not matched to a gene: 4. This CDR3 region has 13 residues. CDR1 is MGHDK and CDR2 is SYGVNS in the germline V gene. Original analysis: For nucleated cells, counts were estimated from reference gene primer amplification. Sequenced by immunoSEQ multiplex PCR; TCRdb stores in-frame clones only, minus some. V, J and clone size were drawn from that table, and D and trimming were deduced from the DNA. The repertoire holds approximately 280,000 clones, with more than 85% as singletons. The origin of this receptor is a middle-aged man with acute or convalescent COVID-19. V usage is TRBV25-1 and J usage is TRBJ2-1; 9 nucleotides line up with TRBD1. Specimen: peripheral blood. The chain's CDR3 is CASAWDRDNEQFF. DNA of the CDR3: TGTGCCAGCGCTTGGGACAGGGACAATGAGCAGTTCTTC.